The T cell receptor beta chain under discussion was sequenced for a study of T-cell reconstitution after alpha-beta-depleted transplantation in children. Preparation of the TCRbeta library was carried out with unique molecular identifiers. A single record per CDR3 protein comes from TCRdb applying MiXCR to the PCR reads. Of about 58,000 distinct CDR3 sequences listed, 44% were seen once; the top ten hold 95% to 98%. This clonotype was detected only a few times. What it binds is unknown. Regarding the study as a whole: Several hundred expanded graft clones reportedly were the source of alpha-beta T cells about two months after transplant. T-cell numbers and diversity one year post-transplant derived largely from freshly generated T cells. Where some patients showed high TCRbeta diversity at day 60, it came from recipient T cells and thymic progenitors that had survived.

Trimming shortened V by 6 bases and J by 4 bases, and 10 bases separated the two germline ends. The CDR3 sequence is 13 residues long. The V gene's germline CDR1 is MNHEY and CDR2 SMNVEV (reference sequence). V usage is TRBV27 and J usage is TRBJ2-1; D is uncertain. The TCR originated in a male patient aged 10 to 17 who had a stem cell transplant for acute lymphoblastic leukemia, so the T cells may come from the graft donor. The sequencing here drew on PBMCs, mostly from graft donor cells, taken 360 days after TCRalphabeta/CD19-depleted stem cell transplant. The CDR3, as DNA: TGTGCCAGCAGCGACACCGGTTACAATGAGCAGTTCTTC. Amino acid sequence: CASSDTGYNEQFF.